This TCR beta chain was sequenced during a study of cytomegalovirus exposure and HLA in healthy donors. PCR was performed using 60 Vbeta and 13 Jbeta primers. Assay used: immunoSEQ multiplex PCR; TCRdb lists only in-frame clones, some missing. The table shows some 100,000 clones, with around 74% occurring only once. Per germline, CDR1 MDHEN and CDR2 SYDVKM. The CDR3 spans 19 residues. Germline trimming cut 4 bases from V and 4 bases from J; bases unmatched to any gene: 11. For this clone: Its antigen is still unknown.

Points from the study as a whole: A later analysis appeared to link common viral pathogens to several of the most significant clusters.

Input material: PBMCs. The origin of this receptor is a woman between 40 and 50 years old in good health and CMV-seronegative. The chain joins TRBV28 to TRBJ2-3; 16 bases align to TRBD2. The CDR3 bases are TGTGCCAGCAGTTCCCCGGCCGGGACTAGCGGGAGGGCCGCAGATACGCAGTATTTT. Encoded protein: CASSSPAGTSGRAADTQYF.